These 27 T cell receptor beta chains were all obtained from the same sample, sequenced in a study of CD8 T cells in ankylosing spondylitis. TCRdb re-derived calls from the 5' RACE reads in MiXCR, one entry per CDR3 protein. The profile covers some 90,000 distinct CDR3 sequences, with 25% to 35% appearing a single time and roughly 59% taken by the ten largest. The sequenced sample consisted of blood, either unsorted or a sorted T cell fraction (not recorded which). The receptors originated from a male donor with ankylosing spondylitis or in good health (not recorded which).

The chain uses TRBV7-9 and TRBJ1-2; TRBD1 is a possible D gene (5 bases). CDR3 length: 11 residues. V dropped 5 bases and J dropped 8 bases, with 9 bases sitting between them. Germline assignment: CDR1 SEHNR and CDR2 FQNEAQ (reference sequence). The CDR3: CASSVRVGYTF. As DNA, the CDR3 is TGTGCCAGCAGCGTCAGGGTGGGCTACACCTTC.

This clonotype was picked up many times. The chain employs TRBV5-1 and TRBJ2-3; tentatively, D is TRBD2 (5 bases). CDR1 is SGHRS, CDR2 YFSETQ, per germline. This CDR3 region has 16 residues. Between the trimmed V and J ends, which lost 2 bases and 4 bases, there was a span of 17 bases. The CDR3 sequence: CASSLLGRRGSDTQYF. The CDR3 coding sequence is TGCGCCAGCAGCTTATTAGGACGACGCGGGTCAGATACGCAGTATTTT.

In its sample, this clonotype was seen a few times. The CDR3 sequence: CSVVGAEGTDTQYF. The DNA for the CDR3 is TGCAGCGTTGTTGGGGCAGAGGGCACAGATACGCAGTATTTT. This chain joins TRBV29-1 and TRBJ2-3; possible D gene TRBD1, 5 bases. V lost 4 bases and J lost 1, with 12 bases in between. The germline V gene has CDR1 SQVTM and CDR2 ANQGSEA. The CDR3 is 14 amino acids.

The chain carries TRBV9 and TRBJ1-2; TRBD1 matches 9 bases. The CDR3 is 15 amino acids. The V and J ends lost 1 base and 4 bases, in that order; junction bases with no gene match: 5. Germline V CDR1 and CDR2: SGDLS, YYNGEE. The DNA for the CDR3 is TGTGCCAGCAGCGTAACAGGGGGCAGCACCTATGGCTACACCTTC. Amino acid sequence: CASSVTGGSTYGYTF.

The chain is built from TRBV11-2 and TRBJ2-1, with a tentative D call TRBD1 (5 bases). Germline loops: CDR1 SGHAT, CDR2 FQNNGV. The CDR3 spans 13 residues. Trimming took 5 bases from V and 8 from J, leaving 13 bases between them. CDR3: CASSQGVRYEQFF. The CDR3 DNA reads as TGTGCCAGCAGCCAAGGGGTCAGGTATGAGCAGTTCTTC.

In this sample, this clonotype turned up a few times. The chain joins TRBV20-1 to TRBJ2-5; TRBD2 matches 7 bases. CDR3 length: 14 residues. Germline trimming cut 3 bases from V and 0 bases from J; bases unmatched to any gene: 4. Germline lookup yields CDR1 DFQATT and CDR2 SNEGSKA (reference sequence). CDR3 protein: CSARASGHQETQYF. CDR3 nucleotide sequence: TGCAGTGCTAGGGCTAGCGGCCACCAAGAGACCCAGTACTTC.

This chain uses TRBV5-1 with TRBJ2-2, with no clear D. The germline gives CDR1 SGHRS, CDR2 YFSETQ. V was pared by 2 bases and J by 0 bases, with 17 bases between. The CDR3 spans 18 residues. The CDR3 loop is CASSFVAGPLTNTGELFF. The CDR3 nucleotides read TGCGCCAGCAGCTTTGTCGCCGGACCCCTAACGAACACCGGGGAGCTGTTTTTT.

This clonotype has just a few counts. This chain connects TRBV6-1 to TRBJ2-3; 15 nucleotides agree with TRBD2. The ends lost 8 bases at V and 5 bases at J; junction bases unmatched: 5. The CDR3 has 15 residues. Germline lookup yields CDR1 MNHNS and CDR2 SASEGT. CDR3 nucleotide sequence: TGTGCCAGCGCCTCGGGACTAGCGGGAGGAGATACGCAGTATTTT. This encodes CASASGLAGGDTQYF.

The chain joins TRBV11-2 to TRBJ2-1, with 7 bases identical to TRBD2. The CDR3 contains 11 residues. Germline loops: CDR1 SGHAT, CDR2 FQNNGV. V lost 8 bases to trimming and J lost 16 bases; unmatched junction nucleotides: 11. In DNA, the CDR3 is TGTGCCAGCGGTTCGGGAGGCCAATCTTTCTTC. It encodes CASGSGGQSFF.

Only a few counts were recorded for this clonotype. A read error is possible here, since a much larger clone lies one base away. The CDR3 region is CSARGLAGLETQYF. The CDR3 DNA follows: TGCAGTGCTAGGGGACTAGCGGGGTTGGAGACCCAGTACTTC. The chain links TRBV20-1 to TRBJ2-5; TRBD2 matches 13 bases. The CDR3 contains 14 residues. Trimming at V came to 3 bases and at J to 5 bases, leaving 3 bases not matched to a gene. Germline loops: CDR1 DFQATT, CDR2 SNEGSKA (reference sequence).

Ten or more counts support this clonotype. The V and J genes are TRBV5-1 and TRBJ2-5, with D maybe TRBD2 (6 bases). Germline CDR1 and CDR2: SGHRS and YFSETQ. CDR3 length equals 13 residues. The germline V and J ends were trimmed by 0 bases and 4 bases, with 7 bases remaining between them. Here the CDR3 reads CASSLGTTETQYF. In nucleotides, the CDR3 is TGCGCCAGCAGCTTGGGGACTACAGAGACCCAGTACTTC.

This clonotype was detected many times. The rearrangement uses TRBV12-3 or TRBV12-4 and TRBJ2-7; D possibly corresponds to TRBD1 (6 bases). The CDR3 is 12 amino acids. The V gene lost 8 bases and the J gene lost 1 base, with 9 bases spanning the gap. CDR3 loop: CASGGQSYEQYF. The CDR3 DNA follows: TGTGCCAGCGGTGGACAGTCCTACGAGCAGTACTTC.

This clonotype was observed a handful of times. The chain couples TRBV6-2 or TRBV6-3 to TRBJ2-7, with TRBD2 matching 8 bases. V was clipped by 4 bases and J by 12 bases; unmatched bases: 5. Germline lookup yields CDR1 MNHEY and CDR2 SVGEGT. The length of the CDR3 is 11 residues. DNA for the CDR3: TGTGCCAGCAGTTCGGGGCGGGAGGTGTACTTC. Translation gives CASSSGREVYF.

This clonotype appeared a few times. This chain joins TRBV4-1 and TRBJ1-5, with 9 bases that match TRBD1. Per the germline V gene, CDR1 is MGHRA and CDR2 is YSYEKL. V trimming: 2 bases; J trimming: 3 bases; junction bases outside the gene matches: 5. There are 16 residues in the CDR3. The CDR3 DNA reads TGCGCCAGCAGCCAACGTGGACAGGGGACCAATCAGCCCCAGCATTTT. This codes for CASSQRGQGTNQPQHF.

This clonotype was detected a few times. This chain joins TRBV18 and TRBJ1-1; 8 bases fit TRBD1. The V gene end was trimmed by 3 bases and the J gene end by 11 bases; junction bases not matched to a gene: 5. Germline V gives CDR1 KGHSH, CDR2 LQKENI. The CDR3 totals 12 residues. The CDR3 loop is CASSPLQGEAFF. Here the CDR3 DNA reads TGTGCCAGCTCACCGCTACAGGGGGAGGCTTTCTTT.

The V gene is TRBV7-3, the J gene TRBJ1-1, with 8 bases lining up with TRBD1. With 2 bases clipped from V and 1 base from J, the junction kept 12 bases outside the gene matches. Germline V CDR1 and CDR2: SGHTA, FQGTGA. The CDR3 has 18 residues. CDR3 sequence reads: CASSLYPPPGQANTEAFF. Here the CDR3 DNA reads TGTGCCAGCAGCTTATATCCGCCGCCGGGACAGGCGAACACTGAAGCTTTCTTT. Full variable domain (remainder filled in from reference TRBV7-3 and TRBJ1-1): GAGVSQTPSNKVTEKGKYVELRCDPISGHTALYWYRQSLGQGPEFLIYFQGTGAADDSGLPNDRFFAVRPEGSVSTLKIQRTERGDSAVYLCASSLYPPPGQANTEAFFGQGTRLTVV.

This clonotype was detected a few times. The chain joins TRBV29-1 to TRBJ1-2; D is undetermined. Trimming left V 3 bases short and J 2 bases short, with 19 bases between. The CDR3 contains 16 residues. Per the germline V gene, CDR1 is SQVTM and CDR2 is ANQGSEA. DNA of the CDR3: TGCAGCGTTGAGATCAAGAGACTTGAGCTAAACTATGGCTACACCTTC. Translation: CSVEIKRLELNYGYTF. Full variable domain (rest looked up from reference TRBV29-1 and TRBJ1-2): SAVISQKPSRDICQRGTSLTIQCQVDSQVTMMFWYRQQPGQSLTLIATANQGSEATYESGFVIDKFPISRPNLTFSTLTVSNMSPEDSSIYLCSVEIKRLELNYGYTFGSGTRLTVV.

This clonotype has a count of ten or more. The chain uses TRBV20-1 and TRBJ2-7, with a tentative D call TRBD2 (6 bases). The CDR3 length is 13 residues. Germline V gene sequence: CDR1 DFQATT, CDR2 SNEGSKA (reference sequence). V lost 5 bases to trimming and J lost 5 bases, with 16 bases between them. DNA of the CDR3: TGCAGTGCTCGGGGGACTCTAAGCGACGAGCAGTACTTC. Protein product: CSARGTLSDEQYF.

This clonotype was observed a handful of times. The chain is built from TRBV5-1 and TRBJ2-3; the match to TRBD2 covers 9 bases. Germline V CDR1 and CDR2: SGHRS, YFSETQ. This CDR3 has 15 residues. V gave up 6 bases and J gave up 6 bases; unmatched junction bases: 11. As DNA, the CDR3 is TGCGCCAGCACCGTGCCCAGCGGGGGGCTCGATACGCAGTATTTT. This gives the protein CASTVPSGGLDTQYF. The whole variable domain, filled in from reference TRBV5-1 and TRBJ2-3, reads KAGVTQTPRYLIKTRGQQVTLSCSPISGHRSVSWYQQTPGQGLQFLFEYFSETQRNKGNFPGRFSGRQFSNSRSEMNVSTLELGDSALYLCASTVPSGGLDTQYFGPGTRLTVL.

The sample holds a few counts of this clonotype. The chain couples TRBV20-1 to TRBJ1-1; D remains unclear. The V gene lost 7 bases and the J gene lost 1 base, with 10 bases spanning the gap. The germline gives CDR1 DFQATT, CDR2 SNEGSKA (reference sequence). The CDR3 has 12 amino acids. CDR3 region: CSGRLGNTEAFF. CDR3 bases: TGCAGTGGACGTTTGGGGAACACTGAAGCTTTCTTT.

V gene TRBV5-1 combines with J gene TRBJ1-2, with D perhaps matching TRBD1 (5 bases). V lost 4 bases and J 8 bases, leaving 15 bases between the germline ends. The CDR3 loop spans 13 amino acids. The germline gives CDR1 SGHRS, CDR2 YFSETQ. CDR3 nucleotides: TGCGCCAGCAGCCCTGGGACCGCGCTCGGCTACACCTTC. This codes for CASSPGTALGYTF.

The CDR3 bases are TGTGCCAGCAGGGCCCCTTGCCCGGGTTCATACTCCTACGAGCAGTACTTC. Protein sequence: CASRAPCPGSYSYEQYF. The genes are TRBV9 and TRBJ2-7; D remains unclear. V was pared by 5 bases and J by 0 bases, with 21 bases between. The CDR3 is made up of 17 amino acids. Germline loops: CDR1 SGDLS, CDR2 YYNGEE. Complete variable domain (other parts from reference TRBV9 and TRBJ2-7): DSGVTQTPKHLITATGQRVTLRCSPRSGDLSVYWYQQSLDQGLQFLIQYYNGEERAKGNILERFSAQQFPDLHSELNLSSLELGDSALYFCASRAPCPGSYSYEQYFGPGTRLTVT.

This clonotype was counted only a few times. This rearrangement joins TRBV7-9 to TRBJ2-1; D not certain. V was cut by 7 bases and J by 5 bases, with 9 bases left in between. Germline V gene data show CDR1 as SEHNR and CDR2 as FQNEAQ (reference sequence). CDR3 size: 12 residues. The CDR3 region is CASTPKHNEQFF. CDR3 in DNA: TGTGCCAGCACTCCGAAGCACAATGAGCAGTTCTTC.

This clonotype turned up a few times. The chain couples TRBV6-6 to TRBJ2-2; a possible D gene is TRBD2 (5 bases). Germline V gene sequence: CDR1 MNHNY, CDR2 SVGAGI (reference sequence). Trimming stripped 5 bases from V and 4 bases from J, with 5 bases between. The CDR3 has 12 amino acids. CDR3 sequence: CASSGSTGELFF. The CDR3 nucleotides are TGTGCCAGCAGTGGGAGCACCGGGGAGCTGTTTTTT.

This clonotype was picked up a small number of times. CDR3 loop: CASSSNHESYEQYF. The CDR3 DNA follows: TGCGCCAGCAGCTCCAATCATGAGAGCTACGAGCAGTACTTC. The genes are TRBV5-1 and TRBJ2-7, with no clear D. The CDR3 sequence is 14 residues long. The germline V gene has CDR1 SGHRS and CDR2 YFSETQ. V was clipped by 3 bases and J by 3 bases, with 13 bases between them.

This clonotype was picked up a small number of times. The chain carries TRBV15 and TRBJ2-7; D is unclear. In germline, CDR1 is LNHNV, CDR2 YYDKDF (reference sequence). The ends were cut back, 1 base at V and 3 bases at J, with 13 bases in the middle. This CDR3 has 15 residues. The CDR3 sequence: CATSRGAAANYEQYF. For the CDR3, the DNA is TGTGCCACCAGCAGAGGGGCAGCCGCTAACTACGAGCAGTACTTC.

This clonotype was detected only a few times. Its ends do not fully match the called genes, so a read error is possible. As DNA, the CDR3 is TGCGCCAGCAGTTTGGAACCGGGGAGCGATTATGGCTACACCTTC. Translation: CASSLEPGSDYGYTF. The chain recombines TRBV5-1 with TRBJ1-2; D not certain. This CDR3 region has 15 residues. Per germline, CDR1 SGHRS and CDR2 YFSETQ.